This passage covers 6 T cell receptor beta chains from one sample sequenced in a study of T-cell reconstitution after alpha-beta-depleted transplantation in children. Preparing the TCRbeta library involved the use of unique molecular identifiers. One entry per CDR3 protein, called by TCRdb with MiXCR from the PCR reads. Altogether hundreds of thousands of distinct CDR3 sequences are present, under 20% being singletons, with the ten largest covering under 30%. This specimen was PBMCs, mostly from graft donor cells, taken 360 days after TCRalphabeta/CD19-depleted stem cell transplant. These receptors all come from a boy in the first two years of life who had a stem cell transplant for Wiskott-Aldrich syndrome, so the T cells may come from the graft donor.

V is TRBV19 and J is TRBJ2-1, with D tentatively TRBD2 (6 bases). The CDR3 totals 12 residues. The germline CDR1 and CDR2 sequences are LNHDA and SQIVND (reference sequence). V gave up 1 base and J gave up 8 bases, with 6 bases separating them. The chain's CDR3 is CASSIGGDEQFF. The CDR3 DNA reads as TGTGCCAGTAGTATAGGGGGGGATGAGCAGTTCTTC.

This clonotype was counted between two and nine times. The CDR3 sequence is CASSWGGKPYEQYF. CDR3 nucleotide sequence: TGTGCCAGCTCCTGGGGTGGCAAGCCCTACGAGCAGTACTTC. J is TRBJ2-7 and V is TRBV2, with D unclear. This CDR3 has 14 residues. Germline CDR1 reads SNHLY; CDR2 reads FYNNEI. V shed 8 bases and J shed 2 bases, with 16 bases lying between them.

DNA for the CDR3: TGTGCCACCAGCAGCTCCCCGACAGGAGGGACAGATACGCAGTATTTT. Encoded protein: CATSSSPTGGTDTQYF. The chain employs TRBV15 and TRBJ2-3, with D possibly called TRBD1 or TRBD2 (6 bases each). Trimming removed 3 bases from V and 3 bases from J, with 16 bases in between. Germline V gene data show CDR1 as LNHNV and CDR2 as YYDKDF (reference sequence). This CDR3 has 16 residues.

This clonotype came up a few times. This chain links TRBV20-1 with TRBJ1-1; no clear D gene. Germline V lookup: CDR1 DFQATT, CDR2 SNEGSKA (reference sequence). This CDR3 contains 13 residues. Trimming took 5 bases from V and 1 from J, leaving 11 bases between them. This CDR3 reads CSARPNANTEAFF. The CDR3 coding sequence is TGCAGTGCTCGGCCAAATGCGAACACTGAAGCTTTCTTT.

The sample holds a few counts of this clonotype. This chain joins TRBV6-5 and TRBJ2-4; the D gene is possibly TRBD1 (6 bases). CDR1 MNHEY and CDR2 SVGAGI come from the germline V gene. Trimming took 2 bases from V and 5 from J, leaving 10 bases between them. This CDR3 contains 14 residues. CDR3 DNA sequence: TGTGCCAGCAGTTACCCAGGGGTTGAAAACATTCAGTACTTC. Protein sequence: CASSYPGVENIQYF.

This clonotype appeared a few times. V usage is TRBV12-3 or TRBV12-4 and J usage is TRBJ2-7, with 13 bases matching TRBD2. This CDR3 is built from 16 residues. The junction had 8 bases not matched to a gene; V was cut back by 5 bases and J by 4 bases. DNA of the CDR3: TGTGCCAGCAGTCCCCCGGGACTAGCGGGATATTACGAGCAGTACTTC. It specifies CASSPPGLAGYYEQYF.